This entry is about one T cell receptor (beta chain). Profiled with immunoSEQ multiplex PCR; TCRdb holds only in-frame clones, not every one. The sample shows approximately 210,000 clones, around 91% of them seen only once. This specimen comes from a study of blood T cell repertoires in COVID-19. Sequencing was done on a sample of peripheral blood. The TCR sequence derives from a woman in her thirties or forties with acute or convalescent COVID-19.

The CDR3: CASSYSGGGVNTEAFF. The CDR3 DNA reads as TGTGCCAGCAGTTACTCGGGTGGAGGAGTAAACACTGAAGCTTTCTTT. The gene calls are TRBV6-5 and TRBJ1-1; D unclear. This CDR3 region has 16 residues. Germline values: CDR1 MNHEY, CDR2 SVGAGI. Trimming took 0 bases from V and 2 from J, leaving 13 bases between them.